This T cell receptor beta chain is from a study of blood T cells in healthy people across ages. This clonotype was counted a few times. Germline CDR1 KGHDR, CDR2 SFDVKD. V shed 7 bases and J shed 7 bases, with 9 bases lying between them. The CDR3 loop spans 11 amino acids. It was with a sample-barcoded 5' primer and a J-beta primer mix that a second PCR of roughly 6 to 11 cycles was run. Each CDR3 protein gets one entry after TCRdb re-called the 5' RACE reads with MiXCR. Here the sample spans about 1.1 million distinct CDR3 sequences, about two fifths being singletons. The gene calls are TRBV24-1 and TRBJ1-2, with no clear D. The TCR was taken from a man between 18 and 35 years old in good health. The material sequenced was blood. The CDR3 reads CATSGMGGYTF. The CDR3 region has the DNA TGTGCCACCAGCGGGATGGGTGGCTACACCTTC.